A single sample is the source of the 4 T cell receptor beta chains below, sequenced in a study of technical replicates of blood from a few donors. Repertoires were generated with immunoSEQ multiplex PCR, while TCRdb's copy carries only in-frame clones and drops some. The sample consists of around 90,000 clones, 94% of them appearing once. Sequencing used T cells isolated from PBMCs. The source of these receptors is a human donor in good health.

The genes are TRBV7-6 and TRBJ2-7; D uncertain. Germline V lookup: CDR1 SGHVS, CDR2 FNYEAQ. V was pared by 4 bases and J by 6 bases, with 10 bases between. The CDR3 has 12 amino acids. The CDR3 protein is CASSSKFGEQYF. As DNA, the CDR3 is TGTGCCAGCAGCTCAAAGTTCGGCGAGCAGTACTTC.

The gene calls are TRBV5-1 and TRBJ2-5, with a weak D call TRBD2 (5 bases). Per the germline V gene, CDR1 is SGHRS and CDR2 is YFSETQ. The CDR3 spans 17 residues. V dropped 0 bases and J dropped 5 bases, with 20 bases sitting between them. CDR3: CASSLALSSTSRETQYF. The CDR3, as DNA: TGCGCCAGCAGCTTGGCCCTTTCATCTACTAGTAGGGAGACCCAGTACTTC. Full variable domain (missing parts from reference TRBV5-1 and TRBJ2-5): KAGVTQTPRYLIKTRGQQVTLSCSPISGHRSVSWYQQTPGQGLQFLFEYFSETQRNKGNFPGRFSGRQFSNSRSEMNVSTLELGDSALYLCASSLALSSTSRETQYFGPGTRLLVL.

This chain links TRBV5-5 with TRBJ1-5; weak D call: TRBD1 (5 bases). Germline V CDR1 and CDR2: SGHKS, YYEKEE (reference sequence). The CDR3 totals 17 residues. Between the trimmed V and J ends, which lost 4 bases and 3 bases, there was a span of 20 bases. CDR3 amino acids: CASSPGTGGFNNQPQHF. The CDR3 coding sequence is TGTGCCAGCAGCCCTGGGACTGGGGGATTCAACAATCAGCCCCAGCATTTT.

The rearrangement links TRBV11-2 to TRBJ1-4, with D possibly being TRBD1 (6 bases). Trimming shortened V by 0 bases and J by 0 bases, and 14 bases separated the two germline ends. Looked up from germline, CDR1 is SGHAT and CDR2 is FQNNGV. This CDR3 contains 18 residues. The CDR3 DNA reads TGTGCCAGCAGCTTAGATTACTTCGAGGGGGCAACTAATGAAAAACTGTTTTTT. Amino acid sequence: CASSLDYFEGATNEKLFF.